The T cell receptor (beta chain) described here comes from a study of T-cell reconstitution after alpha-beta-depleted transplantation in children. CDR1 and CDR2 (germline): MNHEY, SVGEGT. With 5 bases clipped from V and 2 bases from J, the junction kept 6 bases outside the gene matches. The CDR3 consists of 15 residues. Preparation of the TCRbeta library involved a method that used unique molecular identifiers. TCRdb independently ran MiXCR on the PCR reads; one entry per CDR3 protein. In the table there are about 120,000 distinct CDR3 sequences, 10% of which are singletons. This clonotype has ten or more counts.

The sequence came from a human donor who donated a stem cell graft to a child with acute lymphoblastic leukemia. Sequenced here: PBMCs from the stem cell graft donor, sampled from the stem cell graft. The chain carries TRBV6-2 or TRBV6-3 and TRBJ2-5, with 9 bases identical to TRBD1. The CDR3 DNA follows: TGTGCCAGCAGTGACCTGGACAGGGGACAAGAGACCCAGTACTTC. Protein: CASSDLDRGQETQYF.